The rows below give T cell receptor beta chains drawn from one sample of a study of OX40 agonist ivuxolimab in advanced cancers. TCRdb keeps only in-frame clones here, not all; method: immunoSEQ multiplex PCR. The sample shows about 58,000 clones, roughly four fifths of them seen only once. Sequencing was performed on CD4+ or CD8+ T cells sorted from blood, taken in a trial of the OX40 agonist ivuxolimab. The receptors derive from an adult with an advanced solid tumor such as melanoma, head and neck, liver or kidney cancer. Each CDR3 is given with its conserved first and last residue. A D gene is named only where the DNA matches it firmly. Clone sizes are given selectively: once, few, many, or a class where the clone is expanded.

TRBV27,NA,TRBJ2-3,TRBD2,TGTGCCAGCAGATGGAGTGGGACTAGTGAAGATACGCAGTATTTT,CASRWSGTSEDTQYF
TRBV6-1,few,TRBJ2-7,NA,TGTGCCAGCAGATGGACAGAGACTTACACCTACGAGCAGTACTTC,CASRWTETYTYEQYF
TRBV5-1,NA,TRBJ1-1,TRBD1,TGCGCCAGCAGCTCGGGCACGGGGACAGGGCACACTGAAGCTTTCTTT,CASSSGTGTGHTEAFF
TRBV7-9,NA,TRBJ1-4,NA,TGTGCCAGCAGCTTAGGACAGGCAACTAATGAAAAACTGTTTTTT,CASSLGQATNEKLFF
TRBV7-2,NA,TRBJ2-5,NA,TGTGCCAGCAGTTGGGGACGGAAGACACAAGAGACCCAGTACTTC,CASSWGRKTQETQYF
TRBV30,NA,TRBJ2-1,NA,TGTGCCTGGGACAGAGGATCCTACAATGAGCAGTTCTTC,CAWDRGSYNEQFF
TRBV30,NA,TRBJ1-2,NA,TGTGCCTGGAGTGGTACTATTGGCTACACCTTC,CAWSGTIGYTF
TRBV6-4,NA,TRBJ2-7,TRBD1,TGTGCCAGCAGCCGAGACAGGGGAAGCTCCTACGAGCAGTACTTC,CASSRDRGSSYEQYF
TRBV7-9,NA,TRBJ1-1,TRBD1,TGTGCCAGCAGCTTAGCGCAGGGGGTTAGGAGAGCTGAAGCTTTCTTT,CASSLAQGVRRAEAFF
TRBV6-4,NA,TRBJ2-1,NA,TGTGCCAGCAGCGAGGGGGTCCCGGGGGCCAAGCAGTTCTTC,CASSEGVPGAKQFF
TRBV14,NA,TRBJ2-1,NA,TGTGCCAGCAGCCACAGGGGACGCCACAATGAGCAGTTCTTC,CASSHRGRHNEQFF
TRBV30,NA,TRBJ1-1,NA,TGTGCCTGGAAACTCCAGAACACTGAAGCTTTCTTT,CAWKLQNTEAFF
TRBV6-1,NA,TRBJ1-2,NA,TGTGCCAGCAGTATAGACCTTCACTATGGCTACACCTTC,CASSIDLHYGYTF
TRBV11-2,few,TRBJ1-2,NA,TGTGCCAGCAGCTTACGGCGCCAGGGGTTGGGCTACACCTTC,CASSLRRQGLGYTF
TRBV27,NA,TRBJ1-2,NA,TGTGCCAGCAGTTTTGGGGGGGCAAAGGGTATAAACTATGGCTACACCTTC,CASSFGGAKGINYGYTF
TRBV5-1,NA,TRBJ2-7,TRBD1,TGCGCCAGCAGCTTGTCTCCAGGGACAGGGGGAAACGAGCAGTACTTC,CASSLSPGTGGNEQYF
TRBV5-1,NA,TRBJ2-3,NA,TGCGCCAGCAGCCGCGATGGGGGAGGTGGCTCAGATACGCAGTATTTT,CASSRDGGGGSDTQYF
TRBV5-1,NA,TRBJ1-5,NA,TGCGCCAGCAGCTTGACAGGTCAGCCCCAGCATTTT,CASSLTGQPQHF
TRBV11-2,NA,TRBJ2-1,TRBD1,TGTGCCAGCAGCCAGGTCCGGACAGGGCAGCAGTTCTTC,CASSQVRTGQQFF
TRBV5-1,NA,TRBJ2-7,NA,TGCGCCAGCAGCTTGCGATCAGGGGATCACGAGCAGTACTTC,CASSLRSGDHEQYF
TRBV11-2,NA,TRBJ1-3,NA,TGTGCCAGCAGCTTAGGTATATCGGACTCTGGAAACACCATATATTTT,CASSLGISDSGNTIYF
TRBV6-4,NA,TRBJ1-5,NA,TGTGCCAGCAAGATCGGCACCGGCAATCAGCCCCAGCATTTT,CASKIGTGNQPQHF
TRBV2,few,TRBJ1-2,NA,TGTGCCCGCCGGGGGGGCCCATCAGGCTACACCTTC,CARRGGPSGYTF
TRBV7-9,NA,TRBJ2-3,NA,TGTGCCAGCAGCCTTGGGACCTCAGATACGCAGTATTTT,CASSLGTSDTQYF
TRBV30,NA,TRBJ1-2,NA,TGTGCCTGGAGTGTTGCTTCGGGCGGCTACACCTTC,CAWSVASGGYTF
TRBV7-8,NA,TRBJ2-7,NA,TGTGCCAGCAGCTTAGCCTACGGGACGGGAAACTCCTACGAGCAGTACTTC,CASSLAYGTGNSYEQYF
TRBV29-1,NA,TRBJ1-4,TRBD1,TGCAGCGCCACGGGCGGGGACAGTAATGAAAAACTGTTTTTT,CSATGGDSNEKLFF
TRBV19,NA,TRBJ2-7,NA,TGTGCCAGTAGTATGGGACGCTCCTACGAGCAGTACTTC,CASSMGRSYEQYF
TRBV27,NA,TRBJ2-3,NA,TGTGCCAGCAGTTTATATTCCTCAGATACGCAGTATTTT,CASSLYSSDTQYF
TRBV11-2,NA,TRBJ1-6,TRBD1,TGTGCCAGCAGCTCGCTGGGTGGGACAGGGACTTCACCCCTCCACTTT,CASSSLGGTGTSPLHF
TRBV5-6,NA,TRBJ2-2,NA,TGTGCCAGCAGCTTGACAGGTGCTCTCCTGGGCGGGGAGCTGTTTTTT,CASSLTGALLGGELFF
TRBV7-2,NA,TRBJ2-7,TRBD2,TGTGCCAGCAGCTTAGCGCTAGCGGGGGGCGAGCAGTACTTC,CASSLALAGGEQYF
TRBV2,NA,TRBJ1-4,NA,TGTGCCAGCAGCGTATTTGCAACTAATGAAAAACTGTTTTTT,CASSVFATNEKLFF
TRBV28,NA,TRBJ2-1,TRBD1,TGTGCCAGCACTGAGGTGAGGGGGCGGAATGAGCAGTTCTTC,CASTEVRGRNEQFF
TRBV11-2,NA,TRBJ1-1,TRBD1,TGTGCCAGCAGCTACGGGACAGAGGCTAACACTGAAGCTTTCTTT,CASSYGTEANTEAFF
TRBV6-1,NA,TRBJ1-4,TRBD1,TGTGCCAGCAGTGAGGCAGGGGGTAATGAAAAACTGTTTTTT,CASSEAGGNEKLFF
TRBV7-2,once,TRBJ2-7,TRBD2,TGTGCCAGCAGCTTACTAGCGGGGGGGTCCTACGAGCAGTACTTC,CASSLLAGGSYEQYF
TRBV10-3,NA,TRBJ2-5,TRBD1,TGTGCCATCAGTGAGTCCACCTTGACAGGGGAAGAGACCCAGTACTTC,CAISESTLTGEETQYF
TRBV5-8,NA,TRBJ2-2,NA,TGTGCCAGCAGGCGAGCAGTGGCGACGAACACCGGGGAGCTGTTTTTT,CASRRAVATNTGELFF
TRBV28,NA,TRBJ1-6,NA,TGTGCCAGCACCGACGGCGGGGGGATGGTTTCACCCCTCCACTTT,CASTDGGGMVSPLHF
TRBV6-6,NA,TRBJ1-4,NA,TGTGCCAGCAGCAGGGGTTTCGGTAATGAAAAACTGTTTTTT,CASSRGFGNEKLFF
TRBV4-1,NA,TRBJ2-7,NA,TGCGCCAGCAGCCAGACTAGGGGCTCCTACGAGCAGTACTTC,CASSQTRGSYEQYF
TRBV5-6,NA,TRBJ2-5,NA,TGTGCCAGCAGTAGAAAACAGACCCAGTACTTC,CASSRKQTQYF
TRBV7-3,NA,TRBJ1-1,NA,TGTGCCAGCAGCTTAATGCCGGTGAACACTGAAGCTTTCTTT,CASSLMPVNTEAFF
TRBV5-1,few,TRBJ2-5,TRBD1,TGCGCCAGCAGCGGGACAGGGGCCCGGGAGACCCAGTACTTC,CASSGTGARETQYF
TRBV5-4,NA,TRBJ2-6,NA,TGTGCCAGCAGGTGGTGGGTCGGGACTTCCGGAGTTGGGGCCAACGTCCTGACTTTC,CASRWWVGTSGVGANVLTF
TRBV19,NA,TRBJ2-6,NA,TGTGCCAGTAGTATAGGAAGGGTCGGCAGCTCTGGGGCCAACGTCCTGACTTTC,CASSIGRVGSSGANVLTF
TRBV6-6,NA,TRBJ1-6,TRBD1,TGTGCCAGCAGGTGGACAGGGGCAAGGTCACCCCTCCACTTT,CASRWTGARSPLHF
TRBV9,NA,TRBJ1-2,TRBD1,TGTGCCAGCAGCGCAATCGTCAGACAGGGTCCCTTCACCTATGGCTACACCTTC,CASSAIVRQGPFTYGYTF
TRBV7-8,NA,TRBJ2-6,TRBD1,TGTGCCAGCAGCGGACGGACAGGAATTCTCTCTGGGGCCAACGTCCTGACTTTC,CASSGRTGILSGANVLTF
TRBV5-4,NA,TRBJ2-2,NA,TGTGCCAGCAGCTTATTCAGGGTGCGAGGCGCCGGGGAGCTGTTTTTT,CASSLFRVRGAGELFF
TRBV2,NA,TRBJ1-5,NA,TGTGCCAGCAACAGGGATGATCAGCCCCAGCATTTT,CASNRDDQPQHF
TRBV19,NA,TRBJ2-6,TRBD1,TGTGCCAGTAGTAGGACAGGGGATTTCTCTGGGGCCAACGTCCTGACTTTC,CASSRTGDFSGANVLTF
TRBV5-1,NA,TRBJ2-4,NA,TGCGCCAGCAGCGCTGGCGGATTAAACATTCAGTACTTC,CASSAGGLNIQYF
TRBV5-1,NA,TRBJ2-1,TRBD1,TGCGCCAGCAGCCCGCCGTCCGGGACAGGGAACAATGAGCAGTTCTTC,CASSPPSGTGNNEQFF